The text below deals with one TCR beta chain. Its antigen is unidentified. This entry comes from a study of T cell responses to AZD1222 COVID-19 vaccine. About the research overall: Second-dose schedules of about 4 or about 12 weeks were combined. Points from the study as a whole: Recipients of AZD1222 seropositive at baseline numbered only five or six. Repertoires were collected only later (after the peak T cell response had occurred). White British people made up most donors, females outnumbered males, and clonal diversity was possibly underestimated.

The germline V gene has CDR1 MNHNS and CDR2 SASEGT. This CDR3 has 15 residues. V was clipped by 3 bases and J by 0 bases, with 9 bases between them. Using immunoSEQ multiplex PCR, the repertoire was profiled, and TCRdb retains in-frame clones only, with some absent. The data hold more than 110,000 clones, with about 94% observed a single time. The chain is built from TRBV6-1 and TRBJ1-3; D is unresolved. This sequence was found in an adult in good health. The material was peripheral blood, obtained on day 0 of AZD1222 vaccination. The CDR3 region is CASSDVWFSGNTIYF. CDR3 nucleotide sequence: TGTGCCAGCAGTGATGTCTGGTTCTCTGGAAACACCATATATTTT.